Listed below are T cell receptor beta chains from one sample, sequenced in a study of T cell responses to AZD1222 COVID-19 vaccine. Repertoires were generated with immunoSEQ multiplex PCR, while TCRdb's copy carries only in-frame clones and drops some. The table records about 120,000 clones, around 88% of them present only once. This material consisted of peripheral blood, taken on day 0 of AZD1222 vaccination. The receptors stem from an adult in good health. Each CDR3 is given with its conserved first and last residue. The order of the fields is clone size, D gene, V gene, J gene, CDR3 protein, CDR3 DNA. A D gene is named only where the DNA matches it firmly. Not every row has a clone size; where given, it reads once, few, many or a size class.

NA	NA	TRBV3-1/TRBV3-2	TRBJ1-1	CASSQALGSTEAFF	TGTGCCAGCAGCCAAGCTCTGGGGAGCACTGAAGCTTTCTTT
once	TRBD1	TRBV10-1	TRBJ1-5	CASSHRTGGKYGNQPQHF	TGCGCCAGCAGTCACCGGACAGGGGGCAAGTATGGCAATCAGCCCCAGCATTTT
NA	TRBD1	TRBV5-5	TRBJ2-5	CASSRQGEPETQYF	TGTGCCAGCAGCCGTCAGGGGGAGCCAGAGACCCAGTACTTC
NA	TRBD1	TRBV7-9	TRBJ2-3	CASSGRTGKVADTQYF	TGTGCCAGCAGCGGGCGGACAGGGAAGGTGGCAGATACGCAGTATTTT
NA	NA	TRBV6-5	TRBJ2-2	CASSYEGVIGTGELFF	TGTGCCAGCAGTTATGAAGGGGTAATTGGCACCGGGGAGCTGTTTTTT
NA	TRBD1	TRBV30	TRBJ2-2	CAWSRTGLNTGELFF	TGTGCCTGGAGTCGGACAGGGCTGAACACCGGGGAGCTGTTTTTT
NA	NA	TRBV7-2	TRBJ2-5	CASSPRGSETQYF	TGTGCCAGCAGCCCACGGGGGTCAGAGACCCAGTACTTC
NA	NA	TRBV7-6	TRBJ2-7	CASSLDDSTYEQYF	TGTGCCAGCAGCTTAGACGACAGTACCTACGAGCAGTACTTC
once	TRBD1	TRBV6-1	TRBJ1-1	CASSARDRGSYTEAFF	TGTGCCAGCAGTGCACGGGACAGGGGATCGTACACTGAAGCTTTCTTT
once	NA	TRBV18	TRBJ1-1	CASSPDRFTEAFF	TGTGCCAGCTCACCTGACAGGTTCACTGAAGCTTTCTTT
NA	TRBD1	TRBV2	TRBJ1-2	CASSLKGDRGARGYTF	TGTGCCAGCAGCCTGAAGGGGGACAGGGGCGCGCGGGGCTACACCTTC
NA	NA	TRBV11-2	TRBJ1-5	CASSLGPNQPQHF	TGTGCCAGCAGCTTAGGGCCTAATCAGCCCCAGCATTTT
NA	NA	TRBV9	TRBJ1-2	CASSVATVINYGYTF	TGTGCCAGCAGCGTAGCTACGGTCATAAACTATGGCTACACCTTC
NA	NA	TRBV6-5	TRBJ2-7	CAAGEVSYEQYF	TGTGCCGCAGGGGAGGTCTCCTACGAGCAGTACTTC
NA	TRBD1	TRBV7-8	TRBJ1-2	CASSVKGGVDNYGYTF	TGTGCCAGCAGCGTTAAAGGGGGCGTCGACAACTATGGCTACACCTTC
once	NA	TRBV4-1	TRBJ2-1	CASSQDAGQLFNNEQFF	TGCGCCAGCAGCCAAGATGCGGGACAGTTATTTAACAATGAGCAGTTCTTC
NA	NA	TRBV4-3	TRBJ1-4	CASSQESAGTGTNEKLFF	TGCGCCAGCAGCCAAGAATCGGCAGGGACGGGAACTAATGAAAAACTGTTTTTT
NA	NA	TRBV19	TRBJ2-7	CASSKVGAYEQYF	TGTGCCAGTAGTAAAGTGGGAGCCTACGAGCAGTACTTC
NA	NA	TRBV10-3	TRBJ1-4	CAISEGRSNEKLFF	TGTGCCATCAGTGAGGGACGGAGTAATGAAAAACTGTTTTTT
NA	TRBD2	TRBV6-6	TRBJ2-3	CATTRPGGGAIDTQYF	TGTGCCACCACTCGTCCTGGCGGGGGGGCTATAGATACGCAGTATTTT
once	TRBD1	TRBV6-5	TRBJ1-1	CASSYGTGDTEAFF	TGTGCCAGCAGTTACGGGACAGGGGACACTGAAGCTTTCTTT
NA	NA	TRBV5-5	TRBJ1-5	CASSFSVTDSNQPQHF	TGTGCCAGCAGCTTCTCGGTTACAGATAGCAATCAGCCCCAGCATTTT
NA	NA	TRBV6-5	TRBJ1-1	CASRTSGNTEAFF	TGTGCCAGCAGGACATCAGGGAACACTGAAGCTTTCTTT
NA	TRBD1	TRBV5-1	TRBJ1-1	CASRRTGATEAFF	TGCGCCAGCAGGAGGACAGGGGCCACTGAAGCTTTCTTT
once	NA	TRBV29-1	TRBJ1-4	CSVGGQRDEKLFF	TGCAGCGTTGGAGGACAACGGGATGAAAAACTGTTTTTT
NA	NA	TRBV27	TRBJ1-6	CASSLRPRRADTSSYNSPLHF	TGTGCCAGCAGTTTACGCCCCCGGAGGGCAGACACTAGCTCCTATAATTCACCCCTCCACTTT
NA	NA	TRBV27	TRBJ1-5	CASSLSPQHF	TGTGCCAGCAGTTTAAGCCCCCAGCATTTT
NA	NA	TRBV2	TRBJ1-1	CASMWTVEAFF	TGTGCCAGCATGTGGACGGTAGAAGCTTTCTTT